The clone carrying this T cell receptor (beta chain) was recorded a few times. This sample is part of a study of human T cells and chemical hapten exposure. Study-wide background: Patients got weekly scalp diphenylcyclopropenone doses over the approximately 23-week study.

Per the authors' pipeline: Sample TCR counts, which ranged from about 23,224 to 750,000, had a median of around 96,000. TCRdb reprocessed the RACE reads via MiXCR and lists one record per CDR3 protein. The V and J calls were not made by the authors but by TCRdb's processing. The table includes 95,000 to 150,000 distinct CDR3 sequences, roughly 15% detected once. Trimming removed 2 bases at V and 6 bases at J, with 9 bases between. There are 13 residues in the CDR3. Looked up from germline, CDR1 is MNHNY and CDR2 is SVGAGI (reference sequence). Time point of the sample: patch test 1, 2 weeks after DPC sensitization. Treatment given: therapeutic diphenylcyclopropenone sensitization with weekly scalp DPC.

Specimen: whole blood, collected in connection with sensitization to the hapten diphenylcyclopropenone (DPC). This receptor was obtained from a man between 18 and 35 years old with alopecia areata. Some clones in this sample may be carry-over from other donors' samples. The chain carries TRBV6-6 and TRBJ2-3; D gene uncertain. The CDR3 sequence is CASSYDRRDTQYF. Here the CDR3 DNA reads TGTGCCAGCAGTTACGACCGCAGGGATACGCAGTATTTT.